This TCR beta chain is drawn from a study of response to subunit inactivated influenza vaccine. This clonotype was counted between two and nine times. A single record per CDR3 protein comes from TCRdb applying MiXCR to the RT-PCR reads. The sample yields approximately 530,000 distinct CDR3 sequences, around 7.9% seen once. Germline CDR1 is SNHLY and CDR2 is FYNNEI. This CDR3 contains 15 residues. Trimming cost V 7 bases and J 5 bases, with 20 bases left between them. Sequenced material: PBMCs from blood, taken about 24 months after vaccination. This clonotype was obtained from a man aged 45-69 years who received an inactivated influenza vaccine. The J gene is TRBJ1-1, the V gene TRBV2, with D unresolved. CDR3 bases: TGTGCCAGCAAATCCCAACCGGAGGGAGGGACTGAAGCTTTCTTT. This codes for CASKSQPEGGTEAFF.